What follows is one T cell receptor beta chain and its context. Its antigen is currently unknown. This specimen comes from a study of T cell responses to AZD1222 COVID-19 vaccine. Findings of the study overall: Donors in the cohort were predominantly white British and more often female, and clonal diversity was possibly underestimated. Two AZD1222 doses significantly raised spike-specific TCR breadth and depth over controls. Reports say nearly half of spike-specific TCRs go after unmutated variant regions.

Profiled with immunoSEQ multiplex PCR; TCRdb holds only in-frame clones, not every one. The table has roughly 100,000 clones, around nine tenths seen once; the top ten hold 18%. CDR3 size: 13 residues. The germline V gene has CDR1 MNHNS and CDR2 SASEGT. V was clipped by 5 bases and J by 9 bases, with 17 bases between them. The input for sequencing was peripheral blood, taken on day 0 of AZD1222 vaccination. The clonotype comes from an adult in good health. This rearrangement joins TRBV6-1 to TRBJ2-7; no firm D call. The CDR3 coding sequence is TGTGCCAGCAGTTCCCTTAACCACGGGTTGCAGTACTTC. Translation gives CASSSLNHGLQYF.